These T cell receptor beta chains were read from a single sample in a study of blood T cell repertoires in COVID-19. The repertoire was sequenced with immunoSEQ multiplex PCR; TCRdb's copy has only in-frame clones and lacks some. The sample lists around 300,000 clones, approximately 92% occurring once. Sequences were obtained from peripheral blood. The receptors were gathered from a woman aged 25 to 45 with COVID-19, enrolled during active disease. CDR3s include the opening cysteine and the closing phenylalanine or tryptophan. D genes are given only for firm matches. Where a row states a size, it is once, few, many or the class of an expanded clone; other rows omit it.

CDR3aa	CDR3nt	abundance	d_gene	v_gene	j_gene
CASSFGGNSYNEQFF	TGCGCCAGCAGCTTCGGCGGGAACTCCTACAATGAGCAGTTCTTC	.	.	TRBV5-1	TRBJ2-1
CASRGRGRSGELFF	TGTGCCAGCAGGGGACGGGGGAGGTCCGGGGAGCTGTTTTTT	.	.	TRBV7-9	TRBJ2-2
CASRGPGENTEAFF	TGTGCCAGCAGGGGGCCAGGCGAGAACACTGAAGCTTTCTTT	.	.	TRBV9	TRBJ1-1
CASSPRAGDYGYTF	TGTGCCAGCAGCCCCCGCGCAGGGGACTATGGCTACACCTTC	.	.	TRBV5-4	TRBJ1-2
CASRTGRANTEAFF	TGTGCCAGCCGAACGGGGAGGGCGAACACTGAAGCTTTCTTT	.	.	TRBV18	TRBJ1-1
CASSLLTGEVAEAFF	TGTGCCAGCTCACTTCTGACAGGGGAAGTGGCTGAAGCTTTCTTT	.	TRBD1	TRBV18	TRBJ1-1
CASSLSGTGGNSPLHF	TGTGCCAGCAGCCTGTCCGGGACAGGGGGGAATTCACCCCTCCACTTT	once	TRBD1	TRBV11-2	TRBJ1-6
CAMDSYSGANVLTF	TGTGCCATGGACTCCTACTCTGGGGCCAACGTCCTGACTTTC	.	.	TRBV27	TRBJ2-6
CASTLRGGGKYEQYF	TGTGCCAGCACCTTACGCGGAGGGGGCAAATACGAGCAGTACTTC	.	.	TRBV27	TRBJ2-7
CASSSGLATYNEQFF	TGTGCCAGTAGTTCGGGACTAGCGACATACAATGAGCAGTTCTTC	.	TRBD2	TRBV19	TRBJ2-1
CATGGRSTEAFF	TGTGCCACAGGGGGTCGTAGCACTGAAGCTTTCTTT	once	TRBD1	TRBV2	TRBJ1-1
CASSSSPGGETPTDTQYF	TGTGCCAGCAGCTCATCTCCGGGGGGCGAAACTCCCACAGATACGCAGTATTTT	.	.	TRBV7-9	TRBJ2-3
CASSLVAGFSQPQHF	TGTGCCAGCAGCTTAGTGGCGGGTTTCAGTCAGCCCCAGCATTTT	.	.	TRBV7-8	TRBJ1-5
CAISESTRGLKHTEAFF	TGTGCCATCAGTGAGTCGACAAGGGGGCTAAAACACACTGAAGCTTTCTTT	.	TRBD1	TRBV10-3	TRBJ1-1
CATSDSPGQETQYF	TGTGCCACCAGTGATTCTCCAGGGCAAGAGACCCAGTACTTC	.	.	TRBV24-1	TRBJ2-5
CASSFVTGDTQYF	TGTGCCAGCAGTTTTGTCACGGGGGATACGCAGTATTTT	.	.	TRBV12-3/TRBV12-4	TRBJ2-3
CASSWDSTYEQYF	TGTGCCAGCAGTTGGGACAGCACCTACGAGCAGTACTTC	.	TRBD1	TRBV12-3/TRBV12-4	TRBJ2-7
CASSFREKYEQYF	TGTGCCAGCAGTTTTAGGGAGAAGTACGAGCAGTACTTC	.	.	TRBV6-2/TRBV6-3	TRBJ2-7
CASSYSPGQRKYF	TGTGCCAGCAGTTACTCCCCGGGACAGCGAAAGTACTTC	.	TRBD1	TRBV6-5	TRBJ2-4
CASRTIQDAGTEAFF	TGTGCCAGTAGGACGATACAGGACGCTGGCACTGAAGCTTTCTTT	.	.	TRBV19	TRBJ1-1
CASSHTMVSAGANVLTF	TGTGCCAGCAGCCACACAATGGTTTCAGCTGGGGCCAACGTCCTGACTTTC	.	.	TRBV7-8	TRBJ2-6
CASSVGQGISNF	.	few	.	TRBV25-1	TRBJ2-7
CASSLRGGTLEQYF	TGTGCCAGCAGCCTGAGGGGGGGGACCCTGGAGCAGTACTTC	once	.	TRBV14	TRBJ2-7
CASSPPPAGGTDTQYF	TGCGCCAGCAGCCCACCCCCGGCAGGGGGCACAGATACGCAGTATTTT	few	.	TRBV5-1	TRBJ2-3
CASSVEGSASNEQFF	TGTGCCAGCAGCGTAGAGGGGTCGGCTTCCAATGAGCAGTTCTTC	.	.	TRBV9	TRBJ2-1
CASSYGVLSGNTIYF	TGTGCCAGCAGTTACGGGGTACTCTCTGGAAACACCATATATTTT	.	.	TRBV4-2	TRBJ1-3
CASSQGPGYEQYF	TGCGCCAGCAGCCAAGGCCCGGGCTACGAGCAGTACTTC	.	.	TRBV4-3	TRBJ2-7
CATSRDPSSGNTIYF	TGTGCCACCAGCAGAGATCCCAGCTCTGGAAACACCATATATTTT	.	.	TRBV15	TRBJ1-3
CASSLSAGGANEQFF	TGTGCCAGCAGCTTATCAGCGGGAGGGGCCAATGAGCAGTTCTTC	.	TRBD2	TRBV7-3	TRBJ2-1
CASSIERQGALEKLFF	TGTGCCAGTAGTATAGAGCGACAGGGGGCGCTTGAAAAACTGTTTTTT	.	TRBD1	TRBV19	TRBJ1-4
CATDRAYGYTF	TGTGCCACAGACAGGGCCTATGGCTACACCTTC	.	TRBD1	TRBV7-9	TRBJ1-2
CASSQDPSGTYNEQFF	TGCGCCAGCAGCCAAGATCCTAGCGGAACCTACAATGAGCAGTTCTTC	few	TRBD2	TRBV4-1	TRBJ2-1
CASSLPTGGMTEAFF	TGTGCCAGCAGCTTACCGACAGGGGGCATGACTGAAGCTTTCTTT	.	TRBD1	TRBV28	TRBJ1-1
CASSDAMLAKNIQYF	TGCGCCAGCAGTGATGCTATGTTAGCCAAAAACATTCAGTACTTC	.	.	TRBV10-1	TRBJ2-4
CASSLGTRGGTDTQYF	TGTGCCAGCAGCTTAGGGACTAGAGGAGGCACAGATACGCAGTATTTT	.	TRBD2	TRBV11-2	TRBJ2-3
CASSPENRESYGYTF	TGTGCCAGCAGCCCAGAGAACAGGGAAAGTTATGGCTACACCTTC	few	.	TRBV7-2	TRBJ1-2
CAISERLAVSYEQYF	TGTGCCATCAGTGAAAGACTAGCGGTCTCCTACGAGCAGTACTTC	.	TRBD2	TRBV10-3	TRBJ2-7
CASSWRGSNQPQHF	TGTGCCAGCAGCTGGAGAGGGAGCAATCAGCCCCAGCATTTT	.	.	TRBV5-6	TRBJ1-5
CASSTGQGNYGYTF	TGTGCCAGCAGCACGGGACAGGGGAACTATGGCTACACCTTC	.	TRBD1	TRBV11-2	TRBJ1-2
CASSGPGTSGTEQYF	TGTGCCAGCAGCGGACCCGGGACTAGCGGGACCGAGCAGTACTTC	.	TRBD2	TRBV9	TRBJ2-7
CASSQDPGLGTEAFF	TGCGCCAGCAGCCAAGATCCGGGGTTGGGCACTGAAGCTTTCTTT	.	.	TRBV4-1	TRBJ1-1
CASSWDSYEKLFF	TGTGCCAGCAGTTGGGACAGTTATGAAAAACTGTTTTTT	.	TRBD1	TRBV6-5	TRBJ1-4
CASKNPATKAFF	TGTGCCAGCAAGAACCCGGCGACTAAGGCTTTCTTT	once	.	TRBV7-2	TRBJ1-1